These 21 T cell receptor beta chains were all obtained from the same sample, sequenced in a study of Ad26.COV2.S vaccination and SARS-CoV-2 variants (dated by TCRdb to the early 2020s). The library was made by the immunoSEQ multiplex PCR assay. Sourced from immuneACCESS, this table was stored by TCRdb with only in-frame sequences that have V and J called. A share of the clones is absent; for the studies checked, an unresolved V gene accounts for under half, and the remainder has no known explanation. This sample has fewer than 400,000 clones in its table, and 89% of those were observed once. 1.9% of the sample is held by the ten biggest clonotypes. Interpreted using the paper, the treatment or condition label stands for: roughly 20 received Ad26.COV2.S at low or high dose, single or two shots; 5 received placebo; per-sample allocation not given. For vaccine and placebo recipients, the sequenced repertoires came from samples collected on day 63 after the first injection.

This material consisted of peripheral blood, taken in a trial of Ad26.COV2.S vaccine versus placebo. These receptors all stem from a person aged 18-65 years who received the Ad26.COV2.S COVID-19 vaccine or a placebo.

The chain has TRBV24-1 and TRBJ2-7; D is possibly TRBD2 (5 bases). This CDR3 is built from 14 residues. Germline V gene lookup returns CDR1 KGHDR and CDR2 SFDVKD. Trimming removed 3 bases at V and 0 bases at J, with 8 bases between. The CDR3 coding sequence is TGTGCCACCAGTGATATCCGGGACTCCTACGAGCAGTACTTC. It is translated as CATSDIRDSYEQYF.

The V and J genes are TRBV11-2 and TRBJ2-3; D uncertain. The CDR3 is 13 residues long. V was pared by 3 bases and J by 3 bases, with 7 bases between. Germline V gene data show CDR1 as SGHAT and CDR2 as FQNNGV. The chain's CDR3 is CASSFWLTDTQYF. Here the CDR3 DNA reads TGTGCCAGCAGCTTTTGGCTTACAGATACGCAGTATTTT.

The chain joins TRBV4-1 to TRBJ2-4, with a tentative D call TRBD1 (5 bases). The CDR3 is 15 residues long. The V end lost 0 bases, the J end lost 11 bases, and 17 bases lay between the germline ends. CDR1 is MGHRA and CDR2 is YSYEKL in the germline V gene. DNA of the CDR3: TGCGCCAGCAGCCAAGAATCAAGGGGTTCTGACCTTCAGTACTTC. It codes for CASSQESRGSDLQYF.

This clone came up once. V is TRBV4-2 and J is TRBJ1-4; D unresolved. Germline V CDR1 and CDR2: LGHNA, YNFKEQ. The V gene lost 4 bases and the J gene lost 0 bases, with 18 bases spanning the gap. This CDR3 is 18 amino acids long. The CDR3 region is CASSPRGRTGPTNEKLFF. The CDR3 region has the DNA TGTGCCAGCAGCCCAAGAGGGCGGACTGGCCCAACTAATGAAAAACTGTTTTTT.

The V call is TRBV15, the J call TRBJ2-5, with a possible D match to TRBD2 (6 bases). There are 17 residues in the CDR3. V was shortened by 1 base and J by 4 bases, with 19 bases between the two germline ends. Germline CDR1 is LNHNV and CDR2 is YYDKDF (reference sequence). The CDR3 DNA is TGTGCCACCAGCAGAGGGAGGGGAGTCGGGGGATTAGAGACCCAGTACTTC. As protein: CATSRGRGVGGLETQYF. The full variable domain, rest sourced from reference TRBV15 and TRBJ2-5, is DAMVIQNPRYQVTQFGKPVTLSCSQTLNHNVMYWYQQKSSQAPKLLFHYYDKDFNNEADTPDNFQSRRPNTSFCFLDIRSPGLGDTAMYLCATSRGRGVGGLETQYFGPGTRLLVL.

The chain couples TRBV2 to TRBJ2-3; TRBD1 agrees at 9 bases. This CDR3 is 15 amino acids long. Germline CDR1 is SNHLY and CDR2 is FYNNEI. The V gene end was trimmed by 4 bases and the J gene end by 3 bases; junction bases not matched to a gene: 5. CDR3 protein: CASSATGGRTDTQYF. The DNA for the CDR3 is TGTGCCAGCAGTGCTACAGGGGGCAGGACAGATACGCAGTATTTT.

The chain employs TRBV6-1 and TRBJ1-3, with no clear D. From germline, CDR1 is MNHNS and CDR2 SASEGT. V was shortened by 1 base and J by 9 bases, with 10 bases between the two germline ends. This CDR3 has 13 amino acids. The CDR3 DNA is TGTGCCAGCAGTGAAGGGACTCTGCCCACCATATATTTT. Translating it yields CASSEGTLPTIYF.

On this clone itself: Other DNA sequences in this sample translate to the same CDR3. This sequence joins TRBV2 and TRBJ2-7; TRBD2 matches 11 bases. Germline V gene lookup returns CDR1 SNHLY and CDR2 FYNNEI. CDR3 length: 14 amino acids. Trimming cost V 6 bases and J 1 base; bases outside gene matches: 2. CDR3 coding DNA: TGTGCCAGCAGCCGGACTAGCGGGTCCTACGAGCAGTACTTC. It codes for CASSRTSGSYEQYF.

This clone was counted between two and nine times. The genes are TRBV6-5 and TRBJ1-1; D gene uncertain. CDR3 length: 14 amino acids. V was cut by 3 bases and J by 8 bases, with 16 bases left in between. Looked up from germline, CDR1 is MNHEY and CDR2 is SVGAGI. CDR3 in amino acids: CASSYKVNPPEAFF. Here the CDR3 DNA reads TGTGCCAGCAGTTATAAGGTCAACCCACCCGAAGCTTTCTTT.

The V gene is TRBV28, the J gene TRBJ2-1, with 8 bases aligning to TRBD2. The CDR3 is 15 amino acids. The germline CDR1 and CDR2 sequences are MDHEN and SYDVKM. With 5 bases clipped from V and 5 bases from J, the junction kept 8 bases outside the gene matches. This CDR3 reads CASSPPGGPDNEQFF. CDR3 in DNA: TGTGCCAGCAGTCCTCCGGGAGGGCCAGACAATGAGCAGTTCTTC.

This clone was detected once. The rearrangement uses TRBV3-1 (or the pseudogene TRBV3-2) and TRBJ2-3; D is perhaps TRBD1 or TRBD2 (5 bases each). This CDR3 spans 17 amino acids. V lost 4 bases, J lost 7 bases, and 24 bases lay in between. CDR1 and CDR2 from the germline V gene are LGHDT and YNNKEL (reference sequence). CDR3 protein: CASSLHVGATFSNTQYF. As DNA, the CDR3 is TGTGCCAGCAGCCTCCACGTCGGGGCCACATTTTCAAATACGCAGTATTTT.

The J gene is TRBJ2-7, the V gene TRBV29-1; D possibly corresponds to TRBD1 (6 bases). V was shortened by 4 bases and J by 5 bases, with 24 bases between the two germline ends. CDR1 is SQVTM and CDR2 is ANQGSEA in the germline V gene. This CDR3 is 16 amino acids long. CDR3 in amino acids: CSVADLREGGGDEQYF. The DNA of the CDR3 is TGCAGCGTTGCGGATCTGAGGGAAGGGGGTGGGGACGAGCAGTACTTC.

The V and J genes are TRBV5-6 and TRBJ2-4; 9 bases agree with TRBD2. Trimming removed 4 bases from V and 9 bases from J; junction bases left unmatched: 11. This CDR3 spans 15 amino acids. CDR1 is SGHDT, CDR2 YYEEEE, per germline. The CDR3 here is CASSRIAGERGIQYF. The CDR3 DNA sequence: TGTGCCAGCAGCCGGATAGCGGGAGAGAGGGGCATTCAGTACTTC.

The gene calls are TRBV7-3 and TRBJ2-1, with 7 positions matching TRBD1. The CDR3 has 18 residues. After removal of 4 bases from V and 8 bases from J, the junction contained 20 bases not matched to a gene. The V gene's germline CDR1 is SGHTA and CDR2 FQGTGA. The CDR3 loop is CASSSLIGQDETGDEQFF. The CDR3 DNA reads TGTGCCAGCAGCTCTCTGATCGGACAGGATGAAACCGGGGATGAGCAGTTCTTC.

The CDR3 bases are TGTGCCAGCAGGTCGCGGAGCGGTAGGGTAGAGACCCAGTACTTC. Translating it yields CASRSRSGRVETQYF. V usage is TRBV6-5 and J usage is TRBJ2-5; possible D gene TRBD2, 5 bases. Trimming shortened V by 6 bases and J by 4 bases, and 18 bases separated the two germline ends. Germline V gene data show CDR1 as MNHEY and CDR2 as SVGAGI. The CDR3 contains 15 residues.

This sequence joins TRBV18 and TRBJ2-2; TRBD2 is a possible D gene (5 bases). V lost 1 base and J lost 7, with 19 bases in between. Germline V gene lookup returns CDR1 KGHSH and CDR2 LQKENI. The CDR3 is 17 amino acids. The CDR3 coding sequence is TGTGCCAGCTCACCACTGAGCGGACTCGGGGTCGGCGGGGAGCTGTTTTTT. It encodes CASSPLSGLGVGGELFF.

This chain links TRBV6-5 with TRBJ2-5; D perhaps matches TRBD1 (5 bases). V lost 7 bases and J lost 2, with 17 bases in between. Germline V gene lookup returns CDR1 MNHEY and CDR2 SVGAGI. The CDR3 contains 15 residues. In nucleotides, the CDR3 is TGTGCCAGCACCTACAACTCAGGGCTTCAAGAGACCCAGTACTTC. It specifies CASTYNSGLQETQYF.

The chain employs TRBV5-1 and TRBJ2-1; 8 positions match TRBD1. V shed 7 bases, J shed 9 bases, and the junction held 9 bases outside the gene matches. Germline V lookup: CDR1 SGHRS, CDR2 YFSETQ. The CDR3 is 13 residues long. The chain's CDR3 is CASAPGQGGEQFF. The CDR3 bases are TGCGCCAGCGCTCCCGGACAGGGAGGTGAGCAGTTCTTC. Drawing the rest from reference TRBV5-1 and TRBJ2-1, the complete variable domain is KAGVTQTPRYLIKTRGQQVTLSCSPISGHRSVSWYQQTPGQGLQFLFEYFSETQRNKGNFPGRFSGRQFSNSRSEMNVSTLELGDSALYLCASAPGQGGEQFFGPGTRLTVL.

V usage is TRBV1 and J usage is TRBJ2-1; the table's D call TRBD2 went unverified against the DNA. TRBV1 counts as a pseudogene. This CDR3 contains 14 residues. CDR3 sequence (DNA): TGCACCTCCCAGGCGCTAGCGGGAGAGGAGGAGCAGTTCTTC. Translation gives CTSQALAGEEEQFF.

The DNA of the CDR3 is TGTGCCAGTAGGGAGGACAGATGGCACGGTCAGCCCCAGCATTTT. Residues: CASREDRWHGQPQHF. This chain connects TRBV19 to TRBJ1-5, with D perhaps matching TRBD1 (6 bases). Trimming shortened V by 6 bases and J by 6 bases, and 18 bases separated the two germline ends. CDR3 length: 15 residues. Germline V gene lookup returns CDR1 LNHDA and CDR2 SQIVND (reference sequence). The variable domain in full, completed from reference TRBV19 and TRBJ1-5, reads DGGITQSPKYLFRKEGQNVTLSCEQNLNHDAMYWYRQDPGQGLRLIYYSQIVNDFQKGDIAEGYSVSREKKESFPLTVTSAQKNPTAFYLCASREDRWHGQPQHFGDGTRLSIL.

The chain links TRBV2 to TRBJ2-7, with 9 bases lining up with TRBD1. Trimming cost V 6 bases and J 1 base; bases outside gene matches: 4. The CDR3 has 14 amino acids. CDR1 is SNHLY, CDR2 FYNNEI, per germline. The CDR3 loop reads CASRGQGASYEQYF. The CDR3, as DNA: TGTGCCAGCAGGGGACAGGGAGCTTCCTACGAGCAGTACTTC.